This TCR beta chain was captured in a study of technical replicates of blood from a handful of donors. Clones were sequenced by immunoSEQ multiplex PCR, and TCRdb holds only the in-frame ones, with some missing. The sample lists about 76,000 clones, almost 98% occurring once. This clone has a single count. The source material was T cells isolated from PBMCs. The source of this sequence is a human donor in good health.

The CDR3, as DNA: TGCGCCAGCAGCCCCGGGGCAGGGGCGGGGGGCAATCAGCCCCAGCATTTT. Protein sequence: CASSPGAGAGGNQPQHF. J is TRBJ1-5 and V is TRBV5-1; D possibly corresponds to TRBD1 (6 bases). V was clipped by 4 bases and J by 2 bases, with 19 bases between them. The CDR3 is 17 residues long. The germline V gene has CDR1 SGHRS and CDR2 YFSETQ.